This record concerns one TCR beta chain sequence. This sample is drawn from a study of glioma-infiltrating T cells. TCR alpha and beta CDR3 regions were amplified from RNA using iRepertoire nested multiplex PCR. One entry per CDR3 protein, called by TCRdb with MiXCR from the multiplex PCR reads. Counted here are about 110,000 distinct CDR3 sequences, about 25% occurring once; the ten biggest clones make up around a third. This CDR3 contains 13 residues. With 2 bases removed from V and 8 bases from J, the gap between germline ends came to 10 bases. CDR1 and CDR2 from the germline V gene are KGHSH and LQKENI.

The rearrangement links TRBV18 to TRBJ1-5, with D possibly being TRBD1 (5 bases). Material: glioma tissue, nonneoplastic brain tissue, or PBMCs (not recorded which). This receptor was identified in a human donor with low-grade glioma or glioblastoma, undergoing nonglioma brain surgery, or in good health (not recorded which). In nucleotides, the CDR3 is TGTGCCAGCTCACCAGGGCAGGGAGAGCCCCAGCATTTT. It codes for CASSPGQGEPQHF.